This T cell receptor beta chain was sequenced during a study of T cells after posttransplantation cyclophosphamide. This clone occurred many times. What it binds is not known. Overall study results and limits: Tissue-infiltrating T cells from skin or gut overlapped little with blood T cells.

The CDR3 length is 16 residues. Germline V CDR1 and CDR2: LNHDA, SQIVND (reference sequence). Losses at the gene ends were 2 bases for V and 7 bases for J; bases not matched to a gene: 7. Repertoires were generated with immunoSEQ multiplex PCR, while TCRdb's copy carries only in-frame clones and drops some. The sample presents 41,000 or so clones, none singletons. This receptor was taken from a young man in good health and a related stem cell transplant donor. The chain combines TRBV19 with TRBJ1-5; 11 bases match TRBD1. The sequenced sample consisted of PBMCs. In DNA form, the CDR3 reads TGTGCCAGTAGTATAAGGCGGACAGGGGGCTGGCAGCCCCAGCATTTT. Its protein product is CASSIRRTGGWQPQHF. Using reference TRBV19 and TRBJ1-5 for the parts outside the CDR3, the full variable domain is DGGITQSPKYLFRKEGQNVTLSCEQNLNHDAMYWYRQDPGQGLRLIYYSQIVNDFQKGDIAEGYSVSREKKESFPLTVTSAQKNPTAFYLCASSIRRTGGWQPQHFGDGTRLSIL.